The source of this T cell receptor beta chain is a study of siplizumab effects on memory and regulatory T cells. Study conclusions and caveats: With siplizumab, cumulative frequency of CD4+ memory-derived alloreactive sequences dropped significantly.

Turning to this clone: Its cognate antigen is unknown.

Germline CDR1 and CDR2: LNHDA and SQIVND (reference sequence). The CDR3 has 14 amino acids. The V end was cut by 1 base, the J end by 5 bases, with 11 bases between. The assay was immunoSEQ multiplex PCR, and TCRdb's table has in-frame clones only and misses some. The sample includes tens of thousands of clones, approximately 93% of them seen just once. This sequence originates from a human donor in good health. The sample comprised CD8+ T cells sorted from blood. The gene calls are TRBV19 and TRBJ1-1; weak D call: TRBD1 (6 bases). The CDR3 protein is CASSIAAGDTEAFF. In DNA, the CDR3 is TGTGCCAGTAGTATAGCGGCAGGGGATACTGAAGCTTTCTTT.